A single TCR beta chain is shown here with its context. Its cognate antigen is unknown. The CDR3 has 14 amino acids. The trim removed 6 bases at V and 4 bases at J, leaving 6 bases unmatched. Germline lookup yields CDR1 MNHEY and CDR2 SMNVEV (reference sequence). This sample was taken from a study of shared clonotypes between healthy human individuals. Study-level findings and limits: Memory subsets generally showed lower estimated richness than naive subsets.

Sequencing used immunoSEQ multiplex PCR; TCRdb keeps in-frame clones, though not all of them. In the table there are approximately 650,000 clones, nearly 97% of which are singletons. Naivety among CD8 cells was defined by CD45RO negativity and positive CCR7 selection, thereby excluding terminally differentiated effector memory CD45RA+ cells. The donor cohort consisted entirely of Caucasian adults residing in Nashville, Tennessee. The chain joins TRBV27 to TRBJ2-1, with TRBD1 matching 7 bases. Sequenced input: naive CD8+ T cells sorted from blood. The source of this sequence is a woman under 40 in good health. The CDR3 is CASRTPGQYNEQFF. CDR3 bases: TGTGCCAGCAGGACTCCGGGACAGTACAATGAGCAGTTCTTC.